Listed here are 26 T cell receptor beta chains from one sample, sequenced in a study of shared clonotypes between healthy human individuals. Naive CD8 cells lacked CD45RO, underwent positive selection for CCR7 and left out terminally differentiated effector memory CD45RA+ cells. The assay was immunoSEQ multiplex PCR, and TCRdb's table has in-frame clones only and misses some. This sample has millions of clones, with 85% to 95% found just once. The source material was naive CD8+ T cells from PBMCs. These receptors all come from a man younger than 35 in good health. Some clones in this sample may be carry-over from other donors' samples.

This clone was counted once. The CDR3 DNA follows: TGTGCCAGCAGCTGGCTAGCGGATAACAATGAGCAGTTCTTC. Translated, it gives CASSWLADNNEQFF. The V call is TRBV7-9, the J call TRBJ2-1; 7 nucleotides match TRBD2. Germline CDR1 and CDR2: SEHNR and FQNEAQ (reference sequence). Trimming at V came to 4 bases and at J to 5 bases, leaving 5 bases not matched to a gene. The CDR3 is 14 residues long.

The CDR3 protein is CASSPTVMGGYGYTF. For the CDR3, the DNA is TGTGCCAGCAGCCCAACTGTGATGGGAGGGTATGGCTACACCTTC. V gene TRBV4-2 combines with J gene TRBJ1-2; D not resolved. The V end was cut by 4 bases, the J end by 5 bases, with 17 bases between. The germline gives CDR1 LGHNA, CDR2 YNFKEQ. There are 15 residues in the CDR3.

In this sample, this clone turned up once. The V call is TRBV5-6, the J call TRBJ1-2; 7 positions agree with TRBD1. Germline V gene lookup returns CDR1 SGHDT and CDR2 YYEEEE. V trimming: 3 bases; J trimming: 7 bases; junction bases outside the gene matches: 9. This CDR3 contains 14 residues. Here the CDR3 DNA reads TGTGCCAGCAGCTGGGGTGGGACAGTGTCTGGCTACACCTTC. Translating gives CASSWGGTVSGYTF.

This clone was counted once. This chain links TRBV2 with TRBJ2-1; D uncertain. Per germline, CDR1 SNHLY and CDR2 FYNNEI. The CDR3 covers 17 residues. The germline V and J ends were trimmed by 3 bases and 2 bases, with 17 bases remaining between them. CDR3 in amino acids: CASSDNSATGTYNEQFF. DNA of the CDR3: TGTGCCAGCAGTGATAACTCGGCGACTGGAACCTACAATGAGCAGTTCTTC.

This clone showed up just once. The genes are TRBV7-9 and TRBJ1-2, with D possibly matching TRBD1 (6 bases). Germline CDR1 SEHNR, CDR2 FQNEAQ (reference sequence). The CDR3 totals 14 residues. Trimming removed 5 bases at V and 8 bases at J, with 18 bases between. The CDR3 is CASSIAGALGGYTF. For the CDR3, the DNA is TGTGCCAGCAGCATCGCGGGGGCCCTTGGCGGCTACACCTTC.

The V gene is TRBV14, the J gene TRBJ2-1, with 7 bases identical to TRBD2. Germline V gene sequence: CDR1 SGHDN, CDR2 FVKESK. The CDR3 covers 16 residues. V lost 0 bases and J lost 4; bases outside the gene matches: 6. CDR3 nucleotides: TGTGCCAGCAGCCAAGATATGGCGGGACTATACAATGAGCAGTTCTTC. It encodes CASSQDMAGLYNEQFF.

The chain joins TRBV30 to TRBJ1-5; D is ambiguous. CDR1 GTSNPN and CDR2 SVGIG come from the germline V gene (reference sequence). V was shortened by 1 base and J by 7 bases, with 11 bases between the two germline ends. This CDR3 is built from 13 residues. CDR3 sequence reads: CAWSGKDGQPQHF. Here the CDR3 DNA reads TGTGCCTGGAGTGGTAAAGACGGGCAGCCCCAGCATTTT. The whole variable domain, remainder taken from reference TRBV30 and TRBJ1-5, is SQTIHQWPATLVQPVGSPLSLECTVEGTSNPNLYWYRQAAGRGLQLLFYSVGIGQISSEVPQNLSASRPQDRQFILSSKKLLLSDSGFYLCAWSGKDGQPQHFGDGTRLSIL.

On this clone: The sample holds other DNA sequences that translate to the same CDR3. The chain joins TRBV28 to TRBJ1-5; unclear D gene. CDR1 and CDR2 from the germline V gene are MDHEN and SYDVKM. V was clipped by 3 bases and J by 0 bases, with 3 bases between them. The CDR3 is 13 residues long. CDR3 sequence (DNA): TGTGCCAGCAGTTTTTTTAGCAATCAGCCCCAGCATTTT. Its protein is CASSFFSNQPQHF.

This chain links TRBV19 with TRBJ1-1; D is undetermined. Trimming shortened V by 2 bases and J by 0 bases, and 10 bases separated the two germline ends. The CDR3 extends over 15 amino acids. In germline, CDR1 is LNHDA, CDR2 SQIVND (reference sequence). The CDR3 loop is CASSITPNLNTEAFF. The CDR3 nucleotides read TGTGCCAGTAGTATAACCCCAAACTTGAACACTGAAGCTTTCTTT.

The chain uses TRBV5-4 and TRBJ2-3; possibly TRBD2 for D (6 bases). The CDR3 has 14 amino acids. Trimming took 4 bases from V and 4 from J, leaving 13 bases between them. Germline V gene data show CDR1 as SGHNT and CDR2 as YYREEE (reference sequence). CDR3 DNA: TGTGCCAGCAGCCTCGCGGGAAATCCAGATACGCAGTATTTT. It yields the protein CASSLAGNPDTQYF.

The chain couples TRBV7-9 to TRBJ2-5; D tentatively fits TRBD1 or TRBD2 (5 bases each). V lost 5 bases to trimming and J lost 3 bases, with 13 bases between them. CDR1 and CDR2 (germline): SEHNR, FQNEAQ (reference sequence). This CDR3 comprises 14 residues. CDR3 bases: TGTGCCAGCAGCCCTGGGGGTCAGGAAGAGACCCAGTACTTC. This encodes CASSPGGQEETQYF.

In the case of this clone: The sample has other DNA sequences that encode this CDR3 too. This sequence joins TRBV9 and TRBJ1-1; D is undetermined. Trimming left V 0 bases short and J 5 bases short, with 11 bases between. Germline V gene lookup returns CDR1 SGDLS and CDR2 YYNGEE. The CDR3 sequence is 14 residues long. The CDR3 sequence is CASSVGGSGTEAFF. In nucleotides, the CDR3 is TGTGCCAGCAGCGTAGGTGGGAGTGGGACTGAAGCTTTCTTT.

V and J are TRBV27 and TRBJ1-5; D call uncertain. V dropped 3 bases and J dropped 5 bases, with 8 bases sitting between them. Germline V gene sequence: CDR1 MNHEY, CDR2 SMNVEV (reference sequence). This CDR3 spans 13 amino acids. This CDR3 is CASSFSWHQPQHF. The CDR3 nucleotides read TGTGCCAGCAGTTTCAGCTGGCATCAGCCCCAGCATTTT.

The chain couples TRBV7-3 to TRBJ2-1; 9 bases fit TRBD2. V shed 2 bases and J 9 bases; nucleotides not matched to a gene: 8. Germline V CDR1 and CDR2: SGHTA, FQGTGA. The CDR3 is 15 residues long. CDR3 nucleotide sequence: TGTGCCAGCAGCTTAGAGGGGACTAGCAGATTTGAGCAGTTCTTC. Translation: CASSLEGTSRFEQFF.

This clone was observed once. CDR3 DNA: TGTGCCAGTCAGGGGACAGGACTCTCTGGGGCCAACGTCCTGACTTTC. Residues: CASQGTGLSGANVLTF. V and J are TRBV7-9 and TRBJ2-6; 8 nucleotides agree with TRBD1. J gave up 0 bases and V 9 bases, and 7 bases lay outside the gene matches. The CDR3 is made up of 16 amino acids. The germline CDR1 and CDR2 sequences are SEHNR and FQNEAQ (reference sequence).

CDR3 amino acids: CASSAGTSVRSEQFF. CDR3 coding DNA: TGTGCCAGCAGCGCCGGGACTAGCGTAAGGAGTGAGCAGTTCTTC. The chain combines TRBV9 with TRBJ2-1; 10 nucleotides line up with TRBD2. The trim removed 3 bases at V and 9 bases at J, leaving 9 bases unmatched. CDR3 length: 15 amino acids. Germline V gives CDR1 SGDLS, CDR2 YYNGEE.

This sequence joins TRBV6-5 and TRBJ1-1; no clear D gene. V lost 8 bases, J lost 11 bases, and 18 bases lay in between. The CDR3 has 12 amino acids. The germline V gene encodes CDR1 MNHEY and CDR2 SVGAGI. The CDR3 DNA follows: TGTGCCAGCCTTACAGCTGCCGGGGAGGCTTTCTTT. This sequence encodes CASLTAAGEAFF.

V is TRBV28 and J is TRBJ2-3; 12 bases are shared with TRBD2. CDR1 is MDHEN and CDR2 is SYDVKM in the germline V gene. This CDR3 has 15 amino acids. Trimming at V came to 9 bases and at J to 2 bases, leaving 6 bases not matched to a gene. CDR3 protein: CARTSGRTSTDTQYF. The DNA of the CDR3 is TGTGCCAGGACTAGCGGGAGAACCTCCACAGATACGCAGTATTTT.

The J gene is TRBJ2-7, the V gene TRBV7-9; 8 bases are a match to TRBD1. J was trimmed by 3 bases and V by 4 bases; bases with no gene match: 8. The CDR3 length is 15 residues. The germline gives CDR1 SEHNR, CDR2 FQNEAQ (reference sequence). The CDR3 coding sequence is TGTGCCAGCAGCTCTGACAGGGGCTTTTACTACGAGCAGTACTTC. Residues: CASSSDRGFYYEQYF.

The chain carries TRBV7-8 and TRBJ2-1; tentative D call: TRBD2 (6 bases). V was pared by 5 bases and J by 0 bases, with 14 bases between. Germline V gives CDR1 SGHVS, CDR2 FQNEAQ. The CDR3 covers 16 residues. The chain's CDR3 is CASSPGLLSSYNEQFF. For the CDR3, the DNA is TGTGCCAGCAGCCCGGGACTCTTGAGCTCCTACAATGAGCAGTTCTTC.

CDR3 nucleotides: TGTGCCAGCAGTACGGGACATCTGAATGAGCAGTTCTTC. Protein sequence: CASSTGHLNEQFF. J is TRBJ2-1 and V is TRBV6-1, with D possibly being TRBD1 (6 bases). Looked up from germline, CDR1 is MNHNS and CDR2 is SASEGT. The CDR3 consists of 13 residues. V gave up 5 bases and J gave up 7 bases, with 12 bases separating them.

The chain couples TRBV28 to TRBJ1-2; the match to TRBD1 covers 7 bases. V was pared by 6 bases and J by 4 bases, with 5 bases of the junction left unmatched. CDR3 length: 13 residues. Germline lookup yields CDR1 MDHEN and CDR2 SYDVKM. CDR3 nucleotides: TGTGCCAGCAGCCAGGACAGGTTCTATGGCTACACCTTC. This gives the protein CASSQDRFYGYTF.

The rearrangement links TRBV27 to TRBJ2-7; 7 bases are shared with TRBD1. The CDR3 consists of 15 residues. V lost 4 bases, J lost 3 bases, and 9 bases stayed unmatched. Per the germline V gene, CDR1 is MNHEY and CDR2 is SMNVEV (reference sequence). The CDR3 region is CASSSLNRGLYEQYF. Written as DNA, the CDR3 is TGTGCCAGCAGTTCCCTCAACAGGGGTCTCTACGAGCAGTACTTC.

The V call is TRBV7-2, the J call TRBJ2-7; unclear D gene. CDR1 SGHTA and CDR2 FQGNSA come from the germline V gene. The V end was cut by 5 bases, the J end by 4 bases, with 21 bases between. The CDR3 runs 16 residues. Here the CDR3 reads CASSHKSRTGSYEQYF. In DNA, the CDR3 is TGTGCCAGCAGCCACAAATCCCGGACCGGGTCTTACGAGCAGTACTTC. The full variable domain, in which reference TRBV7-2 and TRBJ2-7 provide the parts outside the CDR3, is GAGVSQSPSNKVTEKGKDVELRCDPISGHTALYWYRQSLGQGLEFLIYFQGNSAPDKSGLPSDRFSAERTGGSVSTLTIQRTQQEDSAVYLCASSHKSRTGSYEQYFGPGTRLTVT.

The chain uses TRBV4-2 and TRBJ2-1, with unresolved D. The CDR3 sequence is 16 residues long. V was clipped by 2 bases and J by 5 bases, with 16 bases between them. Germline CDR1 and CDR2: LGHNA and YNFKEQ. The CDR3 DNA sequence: TGTGCCAGCAGCCAATCCCTCCGCAACCGAGACAATGAGCAGTTCTTC. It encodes CASSQSLRNRDNEQFF.

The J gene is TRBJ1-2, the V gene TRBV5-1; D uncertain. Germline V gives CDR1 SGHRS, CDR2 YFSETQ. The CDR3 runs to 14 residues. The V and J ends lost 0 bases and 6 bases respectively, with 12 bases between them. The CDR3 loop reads CASSLGLRVDGYTF. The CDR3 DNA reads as TGCGCCAGCAGCTTGGGACTTCGCGTCGATGGCTACACCTTC.